The sequence of this TCR beta chain was determined in a study of cytomegalovirus exposure and HLA in healthy donors (dated by TCRdb to the late 2010s). Regarding the complete study: According to an earlier analysis of 587 of the donors, roughly 180 million T cells yielded roughly 110 million unique TCR beta sequences and 276 Gb of sequence data. An early release covering roughly 600 HLA-typed donors comprised around 300 gigabases of sequencing data and around 80 million unique TCR sequences. Of the 300 to 500 genotyped donors, more than 75% were placed in the genetic ancestry cluster associated with self-reported Caucasian donors. The aim of the study was to test whether cataloging public T cell receptors could identify signatures of past pathogen exposure. The T cell repertoires of around 670 subjects were profiled by immunosequencing and related to cytomegalovirus serostatus. A separate validation cohort of 90 to 150 different subjects was used in addition to the roughly 700-subject first cohort. To predict cytomegalovirus infection status, the study combined high-throughput TCR immunosequencing, statistical association of individual TCRs with disease status, and machine learning. A later analysis re-analyzed previously published TCR beta repertoires from 660 or so donors and added high-resolution HLA genotyping to study TCR occurrence patterns. In the later analysis, no new phenotypic data were used to find candidate immune exposures; instead, reliance was placed on TCR beta sequences and their occurrence across donors. In an earlier analysis of 587 of the donors, high-throughput TCR beta sequencing was used to judge whether each TCR beta V gene segment behaved as functional or pseudogenic. Donor age, sex, ethnicity and CMV serostatus were compiled alongside the repertoire data. A later genetic analysis used genome-wide SNP genotypes for about 65% of the roughly 670 donors, treating that subset as a discovery cohort. Every discovery cohort repertoire had been produced on one sequencing platform. HLA typing included class I and class II loci at four-digit resolution. Typing coverage varied by locus: roughly 629-630 donors for A, B, C, DRB1 and DQB1; about 520 for DQA1; more than 600 for DPA1; more than 450 for DPB1. Four or five DR-DQ haplotypes were handled as single units for association and clustering because linkage in the cohort was strong. Among almost 400 genotyped donors of the cohort, an average of around 240,000 unique TCR beta nucleotide sequences were sequenced per donor, 15% to 20% of them non-productive.

In total, roughly 670 healthy bone marrow donors made up the cohort. Cohort members were all nominally healthy when sampled, although unrecorded immune exposures were likely present. CMV serostatus was recorded as positive for 289 and negative for about 50% of the roughly 700 cohort members, whereas no CMV serostatus was recorded for the donor in question. Each donor provided a peripheral blood sample, and peripheral blood mononuclear cells were used for TCR beta sequencing. The Qiagen DNeasy Blood Extraction Kit was used to extract genomic DNA from the blood cell samples. The investigation overall reported the following: Some IMGT-functional V segments, including TRBV6-2 and TRBV6-3, could not be distinguished by the 87-base-pair reads and were therefore excluded. A further reported finding was that TCR beta sequences accurately predicted the HLA-A and HLA-B alleles for most subjects in the first cohort. In vitro tests confirmed that three of the cytomegalovirus-associated TCR beta chains recognize cytomegalovirus antigens. When HLA alleles, especially DR and DQ, strongly co-occurred, attributing TCR associations to individual alleles was difficult. Roughly uniform sequencing depth across donors was assumed in presence/absence analyses, although this assumption may not hold. Cytomegalovirus status was reported to be diagnosed by the classifier with high specificity and sensitivity in both the original and validation cohorts. In a later analysis, HLA-associated TCR beta chains showed more clonal expansion and lower generation probabilities than non-associated chains that were equally common. Because counts were too low, about 18 rarely observed V segments, including chromosome 9 orphons, were excluded from the earlier analysis of under 650 of the donors. The study listed 164 TCR beta chains as associated with cytomegalovirus. In a later analysis, TCR association rates were found to vary across HLA loci, with the most associated TCRs seen for DRB1 alleles and the fewest for HLA-C alleles. According to a later genetic analysis, donors in an Asian-associated ancestry cluster had fewer N-insertions in productive TCRs than the approximately 610-donor mean. Broadly in line with IMGT annotations, most TCR beta V segments showed up in productive rearrangements about 87% or about 30% of the time in an earlier analysis of a few hundred of the donors. Specific HLA alleles were associated with 15,000 to 20,000 TCR beta sequences at a false discovery rate of 0.05 in a later analysis. A later genetic analysis associated a missense DCLRE1C variant with V-gene and J-gene trimming of TCR beta chains, and an independent cohort replicated the association. According to a later analysis, parvovirus B19, influenza, CMV and Epstein-Barr virus appeared linked to several top co-occurrence clusters. Because HLA typing was unavailable for some donors at each locus, only the typed subset was used in association tests. In a later analysis, most CMV-associated TCR beta chains were found to appear HLA-restricted, with HLA associations seemingly driven largely by CMV exposure. The sequencing pipeline was judged likely to have produced a cluster of highly shared sequence variants as a technical artifact. The only immune exposure information available for the cohort was CMV serostatus. This cohort had only TCR beta chains sequenced, and the lack of alpha or paired-chain data limited which features could be detected. While some public TCRs were present in many individuals, most TCR sequences turned up only very rarely across donors. The authors suggested that the approach could potentially be generalized to other disease states and immunological phenotypes. Correlated functional status among segregating V segments might be attributable to linkage disequilibrium, but an unknown experimental factor could not be ruled out.

Library preparation was by the immunoSEQ multiplex PCR assay. For the multiplex PCR, a mixture combining 60 forward primers for TCR Vbeta segments and 13 reverse primers for TCR Jbeta segments was used. A multiplex PCR assay on genomic DNA amplified the CDR3 region of rearranged TCR beta genes. The Illumina HiSeq System was used to sequence the amplified TCR beta libraries as 87-base-pair reads. For the original study's pipeline: Across the 700 or so repertoires, a later analysis counted 60 million to 90 million unique TCR beta chains, roughly 11 million of which were shared by at least two donors. To remove PCR and sequencing errors, raw reads were error-corrected and collapsed into unique sequences using a nearest-neighbor algorithm that merged closely related sequences. To assign V, D and J gene segments, CDR3 sequences were aligned to IMGT reference sequences. For a sequence to be retained, a match of at least six nucleotides was required to both a V gene segment and a J gene segment. A rearrangement counted as productive if the CDR3 had no stop codons and remained in frame with V and J, and every other rearrangement counted as non-productive. CDR3 was defined by IMGT convention, running from the second conserved V-encoded cysteine to the conserved J-encoded phenylalanine. The earlier analysis of about 590 of the donors excluded sequences that lacked an unambiguous match to a single V gene segment. An earlier analysis of several hundred of the donors called V segments functional above 56.7% productive rearrangements and segregating when the between-donor standard deviation exceeded 5%. A statistical classification framework was built to diagnose cytomegalovirus status from the catalog of TCR beta chain sequences. In a later analysis, V and J genes were assigned by comparing TCR nucleotide sequences against IMGT/GENE-DB human TR gene sequences. A later analysis assigned CDR3 sequences and most-parsimonious VDJ recombination scenarios with the TCRdist pipeline. A later analysis defined each TCR beta chain by its CDR3 amino acid sequence plus V-gene family, and excluded reads lacking a unique V-gene family. To address suspected cross-contamination and a sequencing artifact, a later analysis removed 592 highly shared, low-generation-probability nucleotide sequences. In a later analysis, a clonal expansion index for each public chain was calculated from normalized within-repertoire ranks of inferred template counts. In a later analysis, generation probabilities were computed using a VDJ recombination model fitted to out-of-frame rearrangements, and the results were checked against IGoR. In a later analysis, hypergeometric tests were used to score TCR-TCR, TCR-HLA and TCR-CMV co-occurrence, with a repertoire-size bias correction applied to TCR pairs. In a later analysis, false discovery rates were estimated by permuting HLA or CMV assignments 20 times. In a later analysis, co-occurring TCRs were grouped with DBSCAN, and TCRdist sequence similarity was added when clustering was performed within HLA-allele-positive subsets. Repertoires with fewer than 30,000 or more than 120,000 public chains, plus five repertoires with anomalous nucleotide sharing, were excluded from co-occurrence clustering. This immuneACCESS table, as held by TCRdb, lists in-frame sequences with V and J called but not all clones. Of the missing ones, under half trace to an unresolved V gene in checked studies; the others have no known cause. The D gene and trimming were derived from the DNA, and the V and J assignments and clone size from that table. The sample contains 100,000 to 150,000 clones, around 72% of them found a single time. Approximately 2.6% of the sample rests with the top ten.

In the case of this clone: Its antigen remains unidentified. The record has no base qualities; no much larger clone is one base away.

Trimming costs V 5 bases and J 6 bases, and their ends lie 11 bases apart. Per the germline V gene, SGHTA is the CDR1 and FQGNSA is the CDR2. The CDR3 spans 14 residues, from the cysteine through the phenylalanine. The kept DNA is CDR3 alone, 42 bases in frame from the first base. Input material: PBMCs. The chain is assembled from TRBV7-2 and TRBJ1-6, with a tentative D gene TRBD1 over 5 matching bases. The sequence was obtained from a human donor in good health. The CDR3 reads CASSPRQFNSPLHF. At the DNA level, the sequence is TGTGCCAGCAGCCCTCGACAGTTTAATTCACCCCTCCACTTT.